This is a list of T cell receptor beta chains from one sample in a study of T-cell memory formation after mild COVID-19. MiXCR, run by TCRdb on the 5' RACE reads, gives a single entry per CDR3 protein. This table holds about 140,000 distinct CDR3 sequences, 14% found once. The sequencing input was PBMCs or a T cell subset sorted from them (not recorded which). The receptors here all came from an adult woman who had mild COVID-19 (a few samples of this study predate the infection). Cell type and time point are not known. CDR3s include the opening cysteine and the closing phenylalanine or tryptophan. D genes are given only for firm matches. Not all rows give a size; the values are once, few, many and, for expanded clones, a class.

V: TRBV7-8; J: TRBJ1-5; size: .; D: .; CDR3: CASSPGSQPQHF; DNA: TGTGCCAGCAGCCCCGGAAGTCAGCCCCAGCATTTT
V: TRBV7-6; J: TRBJ2-7; size: few; D: .; CDR3: CASSSDPRDNEQYF; DNA: TGTGCCAGCAGCTCCGATCCGCGAGATAACGAGCAGTACTTC
V: TRBV7-8; J: TRBJ2-7; size: .; D: .; CDR3: CASSDGPGQAYEQYF; DNA: TGTGCCAGCAGCGACGGTCCGGGACAAGCCTACGAGCAGTACTTC
V: TRBV29-1; J: TRBJ2-7; size: .; D: .; CDR3: CSVVGAVTYEQYF; DNA: TGCAGCGTTGTAGGAGCGGTAACCTACGAGCAGTACTTC
V: TRBV6-5; J: TRBJ2-3; size: few; D: .; CDR3: CASSYSTSTDTQYF; DNA: TGTGCCAGCAGTTACTCAACTAGCACAGATACGCAGTATTTT
V: TRBV7-6; J: TRBJ2-5; size: .; D: TRBD2; CDR3: CASSVRGTSGWETQYF; DNA: TGTGCCAGCAGCGTACGAGGAACTAGCGGCTGGGAGACCCAGTACTTC
V: TRBV7-6; J: TRBJ2-5; size: .; D: TRBD2; CDR3: CASSSTSGRQETQYF; DNA: TGTGCCAGCAGCTCAACTAGCGGAAGACAAGAGACCCAGTACTTC
V: TRBV7-9; J: TRBJ1-1; size: few; D: .; CDR3: CASSSVVETGNTEAFF; DNA: TGTGCCAGCAGTTCAGTTGTAGAGACAGGGAACACTGAAGCTTTCTTT
V: TRBV7-8; J: TRBJ2-4; size: many; D: .; CDR3: CASSLGQKWNIQYF; DNA: TGTGCCAGCAGCTTAGGGCAGAAATGGAACATTCAGTACTTC
V: TRBV27; J: TRBJ1-2; size: few; D: TRBD1; CDR3: CASSFPGGQGYTF; DNA: TGTGCCAGCAGTTTCCCAGGGGGACAGGGCTACACCTTC